This passage covers 9 T cell receptor beta chains from one sample sequenced in a study of blood T cell repertoires in COVID-19. Generated by immunoSEQ multiplex PCR, the TCRdb table keeps only in-frame clones and is missing some. The sample has 150,000 to 200,000 clones; about four fifths are singletons. Sequencing was performed on peripheral blood. These TCRs come from a woman aged 40 to 55 with COVID-19, enrolled during active disease.

This clone has a count of ten or more. Its ends do not fully match the called genes, so a read error is possible. The CDR3 sequence is CASSLDRGLAGGEF. CDR3 DNA sequence: TGTGCCAGCAGCTTAGACCGAGGACTAGCGGGAGGGGAGTTC. This chain connects TRBV11-2 to TRBJ2-7, with 15 bases lining up with TRBD2. Germline assignment: CDR1 SGHAT and CDR2 FQNNGV. The length of the CDR3 is 14 residues.

This clone occurred a few times. The chain uses TRBV27 and TRBJ2-2, with D unclear. Trimming pared 3 bases from V and 5 bases from J, leaving 7 bases between. In germline, CDR1 is MNHEY, CDR2 SMNVEV (reference sequence). The CDR3 is 13 residues long. This CDR3 is CASSLSPTGELFF. DNA of the CDR3: TGTGCCAGCAGTTTGAGTCCGACCGGGGAGCTGTTTTTT.

This clone was seen only a few times. The chain combines TRBV2 with TRBJ1-5; 9 nucleotides agree with TRBD1. Germline CDR1 is SNHLY and CDR2 is FYNNEI. Losses at the gene ends were 6 bases for V and 6 bases for J; bases not matched to a gene: 15. This CDR3 has 17 amino acids. The CDR3 DNA follows: TGTGCCAGCAGCCACCCTAGGGGAACAGGGGGCGGTCAGCCCCAGCATTTT. It translates to CASSHPRGTGGGQPQHF. The full variable domain, with the rest looked up from reference TRBV2 and TRBJ1-5, is EPEVTQTPSHQVTQMGQEVILRCVPISNHLYFYWYRQILGQKVEFLVSFYNNEISEKSEIFDDQFSVERPDGSNFTLKIRSTKLEDSAMYFCASSHPRGTGGGQPQHFGDGTRLSIL.

This chain connects TRBV7-3 to TRBJ2-3; 7 nucleotides match TRBD2. The trim removed 1 base at V and 3 bases at J, leaving 4 bases unmatched. CDR3 length: 15 amino acids. CDR1 is SGHTA, CDR2 FQGTGA, per germline. This CDR3 reads CASSLNPGGTDTQYF. As DNA, the CDR3 is TGTGCCAGCAGCTTAAATCCGGGAGGTACAGATACGCAGTATTTT. Using reference TRBV7-3 and TRBJ2-3 for the parts outside the CDR3, the full variable domain is GAGVSQTPSNKVTEKGKYVELRCDPISGHTALYWYRQSLGQGPEFLIYFQGTGAADDSGLPNDRFFAVRPEGSVSTLKIQRTERGDSAVYLCASSLNPGGTDTQYFGPGTRLTVL.

The rearrangement uses TRBV5-4 and TRBJ1-2, with TRBD1 as a possible D gene (6 bases). V lost 4 bases to trimming and J lost 1 base, with 17 bases between them. Germline CDR1 reads SGHNT; CDR2 reads YYREEE (reference sequence). There are 16 residues in the CDR3. Written as DNA, the CDR3 is TGTGCCAGCAGCCCTGGGGGCAGAGATATTAACTATGGCTACACCTTC. It is translated as CASSPGGRDINYGYTF.

V usage is TRBV28 and J usage is TRBJ1-2; D gene unclear. V gave up 6 bases and J gave up 5 bases, with 16 bases separating them. This CDR3 contains 14 residues. Germline V gives CDR1 MDHEN, CDR2 SYDVKM. CDR3: CASSPRGVLYGYTF. As DNA, the CDR3 is TGTGCCAGCAGCCCCCGGGGAGTTTTATATGGCTACACCTTC.

As DNA, the CDR3 is TGTGCCAGCAGTACCCTCACAACTAGCGGGAGAGCCGAGCAGTACTTC. Protein: CASSTLTTSGRAEQYF. The chain recombines TRBV27 with TRBJ2-7; 11 bases map to TRBD2. V dropped 5 bases and J dropped 6; count of bases not matched to a gene: 12. The length of the CDR3 is 16 residues. CDR1 and CDR2 from the germline V gene are MNHEY and SMNVEV (reference sequence).

This clone was counted a few times. V is TRBV7-8 and J is TRBJ2-1, with TRBD2 as a possible D gene (5 bases). Germline V gene data show CDR1 as SGHVS and CDR2 as FQNEAQ. The V end was cut by 2 bases, the J end by 8 bases, with 10 bases between. The CDR3 loop spans 13 amino acids. CDR3 in DNA: TGTGCCAGCAGCTTATCACGGGGATATGAGCAGTTCTTC. Its translation: CASSLSRGYEQFF.

The rearrangement links TRBV10-2 to TRBJ2-1; 8 positions match TRBD2. V gave up 5 bases and J gave up 5 bases; unmatched junction bases: 8. Per germline, CDR1 WSHSY and CDR2 SAAADI. The CDR3 is made up of 15 amino acids. The chain's CDR3 is CASSQLAEKNNEQFF. CDR3 DNA: TGCGCCAGCAGTCAACTAGCGGAGAAAAACAATGAGCAGTTCTTC.